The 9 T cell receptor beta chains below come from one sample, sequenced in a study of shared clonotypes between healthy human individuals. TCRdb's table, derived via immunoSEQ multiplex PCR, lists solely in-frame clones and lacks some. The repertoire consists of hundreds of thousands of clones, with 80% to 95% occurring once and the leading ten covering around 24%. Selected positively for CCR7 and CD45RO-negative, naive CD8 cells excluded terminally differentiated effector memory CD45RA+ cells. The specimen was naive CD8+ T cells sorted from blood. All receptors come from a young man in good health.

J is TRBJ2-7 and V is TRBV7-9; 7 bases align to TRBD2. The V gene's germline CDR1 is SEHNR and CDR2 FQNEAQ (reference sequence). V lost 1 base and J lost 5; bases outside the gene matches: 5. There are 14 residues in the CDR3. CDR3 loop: CASSLGPSGDEQYF. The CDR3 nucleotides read TGTGCCAGCAGCTTAGGTCCTAGCGGTGACGAGCAGTACTTC.

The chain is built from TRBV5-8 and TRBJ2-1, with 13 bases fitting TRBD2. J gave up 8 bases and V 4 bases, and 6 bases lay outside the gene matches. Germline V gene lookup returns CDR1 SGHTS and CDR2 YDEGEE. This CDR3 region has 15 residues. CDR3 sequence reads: CASSKGTSGMDEQFF. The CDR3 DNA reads TGTGCCAGCAGCAAAGGGACTAGCGGGATGGATGAGCAGTTCTTC. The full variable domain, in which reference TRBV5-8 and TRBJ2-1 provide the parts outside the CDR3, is EAGVTQSPTHLIKTRGQQATLRCSPISGHTSVYWYQQALGLGLQFLLWYDEGEERNRGNFPPRFSGRQFPNYSSELNVNALELEDSALYLCASSKGTSGMDEQFFGPGTRLTVL.

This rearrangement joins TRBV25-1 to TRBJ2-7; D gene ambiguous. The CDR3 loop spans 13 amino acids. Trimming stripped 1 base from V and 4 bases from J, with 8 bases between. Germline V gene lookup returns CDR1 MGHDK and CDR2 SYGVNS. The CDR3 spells CASSESTRYEQYF. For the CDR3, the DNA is TGTGCCAGCAGTGAATCAACCCGGTACGAGCAGTACTTC.

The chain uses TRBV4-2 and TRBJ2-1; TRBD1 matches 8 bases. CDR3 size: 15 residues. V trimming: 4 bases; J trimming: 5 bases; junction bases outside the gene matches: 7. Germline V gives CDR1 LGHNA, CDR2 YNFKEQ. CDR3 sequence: CASSPGQGRDNEQFF. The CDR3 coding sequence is TGTGCCAGCAGCCCCGGACAGGGCCGTGACAATGAGCAGTTCTTC.

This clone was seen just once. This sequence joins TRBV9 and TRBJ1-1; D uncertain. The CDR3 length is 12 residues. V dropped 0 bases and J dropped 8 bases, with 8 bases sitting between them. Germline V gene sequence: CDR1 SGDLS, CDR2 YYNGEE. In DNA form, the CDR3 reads TGTGCCAGCAGCGTAGGCTCGGGAGAAGCTTTCTTT. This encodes CASSVGSGEAFF.

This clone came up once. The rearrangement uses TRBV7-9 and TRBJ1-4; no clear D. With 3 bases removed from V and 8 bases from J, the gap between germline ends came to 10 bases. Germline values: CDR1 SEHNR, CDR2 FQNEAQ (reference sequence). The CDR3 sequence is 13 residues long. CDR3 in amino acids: CASSFPGGEKLFF. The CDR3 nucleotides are TGTGCCAGCAGCTTTCCGGGTGGGGAAAAACTGTTTTTT.

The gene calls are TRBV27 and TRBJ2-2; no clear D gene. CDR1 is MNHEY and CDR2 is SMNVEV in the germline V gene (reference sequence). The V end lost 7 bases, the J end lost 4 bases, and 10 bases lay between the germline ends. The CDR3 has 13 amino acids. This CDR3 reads CASKNIPTGELFF. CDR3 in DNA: TGTGCCAGCAAGAATATCCCCACCGGGGAGCTGTTTTTT.

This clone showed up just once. CDR3: CASSLIGQSLNEQFF. CDR3 nucleotide sequence: TGTGCCAGCAGCCTTATAGGACAGTCTCTCAATGAGCAGTTCTTC. This chain links TRBV9 with TRBJ2-1; TRBD1 is a possible D gene (6 bases). The CDR3 totals 15 residues. Germline V gives CDR1 SGDLS, CDR2 YYNGEE. Trimming cost V 4 bases and J 6 bases, with 17 bases left between them.

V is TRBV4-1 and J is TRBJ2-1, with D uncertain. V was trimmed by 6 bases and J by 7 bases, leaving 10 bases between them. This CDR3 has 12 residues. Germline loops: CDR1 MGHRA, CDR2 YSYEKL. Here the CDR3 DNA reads TGCGCCAGCAGTCTACGCCAGAATGAGCAGTTCTTC. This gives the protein CASSLRQNEQFF.